This record concerns one T cell receptor beta chain sequence. The entry originates in a study of blood T cell repertoires in COVID-19. The table came from immunoSEQ multiplex PCR; TCRdb's copy has only in-frame clones and leaves some out. This sample carries about 400,000 clones, 88% of them seen once, and the ten largest clones take about 2.1%. Participant ages covered about 18 to 89 years across 24 US areas. Clinical histories supplied by participants themselves formed the basis of cohort assignment. Sample: PBMCs or T cells enriched from blood (not recorded which). The source of this sequence is a woman aged 40-49 years with acute COVID-19.

In nucleotides, the CDR3 is TGTGCCAGTAGGCAGACGGGACAGGGAGTTCATGGCTACACCTTC. The encoded protein is CASRQTGQGVHGYTF. The chain employs TRBV19 and TRBJ1-2; 9 nucleotides match TRBD1. CDR3 length: 15 residues. J lost 6 bases, V lost 6 bases, and 11 bases had no gene match. Germline assignment: CDR1 LNHDA and CDR2 SQIVND (reference sequence).